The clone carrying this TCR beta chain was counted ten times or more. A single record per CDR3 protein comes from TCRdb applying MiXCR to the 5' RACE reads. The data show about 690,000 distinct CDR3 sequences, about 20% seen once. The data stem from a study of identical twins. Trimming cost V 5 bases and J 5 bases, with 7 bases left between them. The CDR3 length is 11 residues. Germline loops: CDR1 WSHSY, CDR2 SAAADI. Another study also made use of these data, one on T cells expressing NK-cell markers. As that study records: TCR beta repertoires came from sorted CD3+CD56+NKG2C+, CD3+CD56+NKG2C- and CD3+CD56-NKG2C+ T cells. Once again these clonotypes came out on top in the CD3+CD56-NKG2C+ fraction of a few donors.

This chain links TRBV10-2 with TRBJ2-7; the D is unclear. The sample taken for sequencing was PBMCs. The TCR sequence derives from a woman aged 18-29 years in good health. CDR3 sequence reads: CASSRLNEQYF. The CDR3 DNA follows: TGCGCCAGCAGTAGGCTCAACGAGCAGTACTTC.